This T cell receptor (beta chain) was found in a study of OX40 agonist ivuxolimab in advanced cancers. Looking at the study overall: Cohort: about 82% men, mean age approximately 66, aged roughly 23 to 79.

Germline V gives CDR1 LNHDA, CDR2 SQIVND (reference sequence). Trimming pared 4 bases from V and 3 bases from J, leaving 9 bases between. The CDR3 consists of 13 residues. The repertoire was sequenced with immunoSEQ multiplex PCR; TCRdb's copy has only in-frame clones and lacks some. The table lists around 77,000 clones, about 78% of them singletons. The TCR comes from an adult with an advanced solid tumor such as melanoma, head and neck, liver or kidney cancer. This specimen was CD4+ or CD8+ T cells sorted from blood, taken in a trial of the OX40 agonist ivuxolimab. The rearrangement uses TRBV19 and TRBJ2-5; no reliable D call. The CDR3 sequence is CASSTTWEETQYF. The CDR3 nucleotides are TGTGCCAGTAGTACCACTTGGGAAGAGACCCAGTACTTC.